This TCR beta chain is drawn from a study of neurological immune-mediated disorders. Each CDR3 protein is one row after TCRdb ran MiXCR on the 5' RACE reads. The sample lists approximately 40,000 distinct CDR3 sequences, roughly a fifth seen once, with roughly 4% in the top ten. Losses at the gene ends were 4 bases for V and 3 bases for J; bases not matched to a gene: 6. CDR3 length: 16 amino acids. The germline CDR1 and CDR2 sequences are MNHEY and SVGAGI. Specified time point: technical triplicate 3. V and J are TRBV6-5 and TRBJ1-5, with 10 bases matching TRBD1. The sequencing sample was made of PBMCs. This sequence originates from a man aged 60-69 years with HTLV-1-associated myelopathy (HAM/TSP). CDR3 sequence (DNA): TGTGCCAGCAGTTCTTTTGGGACAGGGGTCAATCAGCCCCAGCATTTT. It encodes CASSSFGTGVNQPQHF.